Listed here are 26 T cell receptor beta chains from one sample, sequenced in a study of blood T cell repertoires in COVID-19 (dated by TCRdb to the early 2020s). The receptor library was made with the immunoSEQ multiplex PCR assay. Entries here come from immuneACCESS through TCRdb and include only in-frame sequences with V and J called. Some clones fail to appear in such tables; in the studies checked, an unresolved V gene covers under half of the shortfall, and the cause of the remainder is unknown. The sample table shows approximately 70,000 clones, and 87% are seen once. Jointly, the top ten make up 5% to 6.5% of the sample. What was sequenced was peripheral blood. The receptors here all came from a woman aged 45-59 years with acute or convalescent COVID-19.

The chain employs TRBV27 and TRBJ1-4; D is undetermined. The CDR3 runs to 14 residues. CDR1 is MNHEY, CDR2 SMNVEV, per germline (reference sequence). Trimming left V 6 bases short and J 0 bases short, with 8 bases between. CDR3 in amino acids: CASSYFATNEKLFF. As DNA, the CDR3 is TGTGCCAGCAGCTATTTTGCAACTAATGAAAAACTGTTTTTT.

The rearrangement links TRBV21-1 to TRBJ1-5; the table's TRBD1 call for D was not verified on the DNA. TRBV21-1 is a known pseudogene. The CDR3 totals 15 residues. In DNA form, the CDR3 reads TGTGCCAGCAGCAGGGCAGGGGGCCTCAATCAGCCCCAGCATTTT. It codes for CASSRAGGLNQPQHF.

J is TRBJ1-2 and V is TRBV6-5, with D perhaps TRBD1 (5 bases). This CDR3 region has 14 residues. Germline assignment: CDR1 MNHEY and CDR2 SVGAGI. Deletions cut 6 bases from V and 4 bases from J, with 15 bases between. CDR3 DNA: TGTGCCAGCAGCGATATCGACAGAGCCTATGGCTACACCTTC. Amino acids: CASSDIDRAYGYTF.

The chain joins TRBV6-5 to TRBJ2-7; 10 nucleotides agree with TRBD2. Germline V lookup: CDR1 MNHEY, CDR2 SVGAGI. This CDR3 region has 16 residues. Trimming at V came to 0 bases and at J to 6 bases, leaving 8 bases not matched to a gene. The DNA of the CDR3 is TGTGCCAGCAGTTACTCAGCGGGGGGGCTCGGGTTCGAGCAGTACTTC. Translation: CASSYSAGGLGFEQYF.

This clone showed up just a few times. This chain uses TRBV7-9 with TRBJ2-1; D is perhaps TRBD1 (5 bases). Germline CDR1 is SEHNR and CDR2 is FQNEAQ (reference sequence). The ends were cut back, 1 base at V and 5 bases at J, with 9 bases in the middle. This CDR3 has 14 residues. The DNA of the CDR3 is TGTGCCAGCAGCTTAGTTGGACAAAACAATGAGCAGTTCTTC. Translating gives CASSLVGQNNEQFF.

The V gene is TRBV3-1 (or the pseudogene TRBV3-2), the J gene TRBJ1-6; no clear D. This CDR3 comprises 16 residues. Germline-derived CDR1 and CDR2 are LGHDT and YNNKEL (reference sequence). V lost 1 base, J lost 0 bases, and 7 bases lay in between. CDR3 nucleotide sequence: TGTGCCAGCAGCCAAGGCCTCAGCTCCTATAATTCACCCCTCCACTTT. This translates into CASSQGLSSYNSPLHF.

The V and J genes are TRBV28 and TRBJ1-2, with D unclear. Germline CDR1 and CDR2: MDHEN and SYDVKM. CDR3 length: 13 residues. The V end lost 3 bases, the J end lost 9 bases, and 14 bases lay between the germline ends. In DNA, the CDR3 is TGTGCCAGCAGTTTTGAGCCTCCTCCGCGCTACACCTTC. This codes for CASSFEPPPRYTF.

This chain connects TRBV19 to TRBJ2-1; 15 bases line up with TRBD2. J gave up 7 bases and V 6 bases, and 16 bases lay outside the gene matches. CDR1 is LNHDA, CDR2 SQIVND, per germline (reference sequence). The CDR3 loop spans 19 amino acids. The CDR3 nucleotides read TGTGCCAGTAGCACTACTCCACCCCGGACTAGCGGGAGGGGGAATGAGCAGTTCTTC. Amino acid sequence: CASSTTPPRTSGRGNEQFF.

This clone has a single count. The CDR3 sequence: CASSFYLNTGELFF. CDR3 DNA sequence: TGTGCCAGCAGCTTTTACTTGAACACCGGGGAGCTGTTTTTT. The V gene is TRBV5-6, the J gene TRBJ2-2; D is uncertain. Trimming took 2 bases from V and 1 from J, leaving 6 bases between them. Germline CDR1 is SGHDT and CDR2 is YYEEEE. This CDR3 comprises 14 residues.

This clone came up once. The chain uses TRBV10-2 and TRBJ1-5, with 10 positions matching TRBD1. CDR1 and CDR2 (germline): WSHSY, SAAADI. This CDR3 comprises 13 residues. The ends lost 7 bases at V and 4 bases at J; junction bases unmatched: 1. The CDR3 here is CASKGQGNQPQHF. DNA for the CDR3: TGCGCCAGCAAGGGACAGGGGAATCAGCCCCAGCATTTT.

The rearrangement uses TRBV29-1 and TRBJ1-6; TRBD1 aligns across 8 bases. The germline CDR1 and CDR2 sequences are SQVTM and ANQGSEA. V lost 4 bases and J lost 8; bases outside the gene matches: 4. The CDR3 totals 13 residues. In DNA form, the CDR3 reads TGCAGCGTTGCGCAGGGGGCGGATTCACCCCTCCACTTT. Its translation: CSVAQGADSPLHF. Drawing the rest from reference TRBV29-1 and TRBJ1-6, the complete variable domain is SAVISQKPSRDICQRGTSLTIQCQVDSQVTMMFWYRQQPGQSLTLIATANQGSEATYESGFVIDKFPISRPNLTFSTLTVSNMSPEDSSIYLCSVAQGADSPLHFGNGTRLTVT.

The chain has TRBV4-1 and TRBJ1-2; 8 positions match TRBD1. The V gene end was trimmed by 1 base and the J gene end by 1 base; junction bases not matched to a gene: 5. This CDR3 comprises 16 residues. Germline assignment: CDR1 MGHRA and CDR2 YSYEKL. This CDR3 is CASSQGQGRDNYGYTF. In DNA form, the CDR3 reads TGCGCCAGCAGCCAAGGACAGGGGAGGGATAACTATGGCTACACCTTC.

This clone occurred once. CDR3 loop: CASSRDQETQYF. In DNA form, the CDR3 reads TGTGCCAGCAGCCGCGACCAAGAGACCCAGTACTTC. The chain carries TRBV7-8 and TRBJ2-5; D unclear. Trimming removed 5 bases at V and 0 bases at J, with 4 bases between. CDR1 and CDR2 (germline): SGHVS, FQNEAQ. The CDR3 contains 12 residues. The complete variable domain, with remaining parts taken from reference TRBV7-8 and TRBJ2-5, reads GAGVSQSPRYKVAKRGQDVALRCDPISGHVSLFWYQQALGQGPEFLTYFQNEAQLDKSGLPSDRFFAERPEGSVSTLKIQRTQQEDSAVYLCASSRDQETQYFGPGTRLLVL.

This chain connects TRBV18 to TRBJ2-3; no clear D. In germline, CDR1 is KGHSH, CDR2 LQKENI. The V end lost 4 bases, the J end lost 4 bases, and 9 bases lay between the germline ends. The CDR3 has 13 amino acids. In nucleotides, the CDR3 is TGTGCCAGCTCACGTTCCCGGGCAGATACGCAGTATTTT. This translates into CASSRSRADTQYF.

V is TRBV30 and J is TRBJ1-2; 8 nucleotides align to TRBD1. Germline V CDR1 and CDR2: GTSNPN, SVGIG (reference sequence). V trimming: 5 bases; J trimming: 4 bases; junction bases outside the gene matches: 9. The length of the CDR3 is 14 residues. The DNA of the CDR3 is TGTGCCTGGGATACAGGGGGGCAATCCTATGGCTACACCTTC. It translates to CAWDTGGQSYGYTF. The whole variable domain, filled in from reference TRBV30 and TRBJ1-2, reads SQTIHQWPATLVQPVGSPLSLECTVEGTSNPNLYWYRQAAGRGLQLLFYSVGIGQISSEVPQNLSASRPQDRQFILSSKKLLLSDSGFYLCAWDTGGQSYGYTFGSGTRLTVV.

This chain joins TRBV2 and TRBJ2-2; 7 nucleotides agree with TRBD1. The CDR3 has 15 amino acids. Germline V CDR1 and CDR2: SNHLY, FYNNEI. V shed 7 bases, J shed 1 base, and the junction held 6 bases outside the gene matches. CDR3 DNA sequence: TGTGCCAGCACGGCGAGGGGGCTGAACACCGGGGAGCTGTTTTTT. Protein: CASTARGLNTGELFF.

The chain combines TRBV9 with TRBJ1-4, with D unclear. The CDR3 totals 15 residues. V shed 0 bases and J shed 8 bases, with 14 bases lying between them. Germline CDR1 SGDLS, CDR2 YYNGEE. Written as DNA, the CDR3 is TGTGCCAGCAGCGTAGTGGGAGGGTCGGGCGAAAAACTGTTTTTT. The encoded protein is CASSVVGGSGEKLFF. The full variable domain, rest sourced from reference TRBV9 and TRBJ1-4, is DSGVTQTPKHLITATGQRVTLRCSPRSGDLSVYWYQQSLDQGLQFLIQYYNGEERAKGNILERFSAQQFPDLHSELNLSSLELGDSALYFCASSVVGGSGEKLFFGSGTQLSVL.

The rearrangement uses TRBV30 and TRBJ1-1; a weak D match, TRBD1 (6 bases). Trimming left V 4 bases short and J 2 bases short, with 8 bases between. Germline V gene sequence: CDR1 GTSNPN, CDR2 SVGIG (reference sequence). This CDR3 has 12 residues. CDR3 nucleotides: TGTGCCTGGACAGGGGTAAACACTGAAGCTTTCTTT. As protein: CAWTGVNTEAFF.

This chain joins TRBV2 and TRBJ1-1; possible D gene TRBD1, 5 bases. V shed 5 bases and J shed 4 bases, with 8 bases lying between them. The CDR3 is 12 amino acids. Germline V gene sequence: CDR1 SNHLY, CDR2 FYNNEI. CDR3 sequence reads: CASSQGGTEAFF. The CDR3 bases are TGTGCCAGCAGTCAGGGCGGCACTGAAGCTTTCTTT.

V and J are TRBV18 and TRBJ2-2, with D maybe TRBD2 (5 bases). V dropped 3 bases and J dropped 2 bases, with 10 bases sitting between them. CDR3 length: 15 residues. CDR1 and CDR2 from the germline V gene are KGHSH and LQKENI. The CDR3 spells CASSPGLFNTGELFF. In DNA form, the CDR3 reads TGTGCCAGCTCACCCGGACTCTTCAACACCGGGGAGCTGTTTTTT. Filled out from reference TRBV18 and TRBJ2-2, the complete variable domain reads NAGVMQNPRHLVRRRGQEARLRCSPMKGHSHVYWYRQLPEEGLKFMVYLQKENIIDESGMPKERFSAEFPKEGPSILRIQQVVRGDSAAYFCASSPGLFNTGELFFGEGSRLTVL.

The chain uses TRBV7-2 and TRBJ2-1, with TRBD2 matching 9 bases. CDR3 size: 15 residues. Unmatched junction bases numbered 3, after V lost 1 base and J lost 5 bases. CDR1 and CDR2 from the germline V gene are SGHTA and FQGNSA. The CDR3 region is CASSLGGRVDNEQFF. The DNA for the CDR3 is TGTGCCAGCAGCTTAGGCGGGAGGGTCGACAATGAGCAGTTCTTC.

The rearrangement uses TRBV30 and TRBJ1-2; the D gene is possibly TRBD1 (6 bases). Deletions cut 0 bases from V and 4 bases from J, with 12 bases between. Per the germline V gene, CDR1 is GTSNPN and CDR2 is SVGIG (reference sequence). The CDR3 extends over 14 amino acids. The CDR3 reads CAWSVRGALYGYTF. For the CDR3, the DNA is TGTGCCTGGAGTGTACGGGGGGCCCTCTATGGCTACACCTTC.

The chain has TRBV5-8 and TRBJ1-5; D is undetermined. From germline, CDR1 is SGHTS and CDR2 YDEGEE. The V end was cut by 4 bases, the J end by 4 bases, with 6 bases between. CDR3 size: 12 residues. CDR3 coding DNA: TGTGCCAGCAGCCTATCTAATCAGCCCCAGCATTTT. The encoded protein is CASSLSNQPQHF.

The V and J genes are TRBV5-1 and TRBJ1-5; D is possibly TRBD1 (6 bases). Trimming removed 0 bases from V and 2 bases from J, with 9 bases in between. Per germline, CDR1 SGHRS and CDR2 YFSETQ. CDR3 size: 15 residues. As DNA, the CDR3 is TGCGCCAGCAGCTTGGACAGGGCGCGCAATCAGCCCCAGCATTTT. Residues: CASSLDRARNQPQHF.

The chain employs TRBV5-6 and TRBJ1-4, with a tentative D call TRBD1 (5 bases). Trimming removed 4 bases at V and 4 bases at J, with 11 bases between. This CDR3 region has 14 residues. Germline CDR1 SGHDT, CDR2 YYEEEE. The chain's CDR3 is CASSGGALNEKLFF. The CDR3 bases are TGTGCCAGCAGCGGAGGGGCCCTTAATGAAAAACTGTTTTTT.

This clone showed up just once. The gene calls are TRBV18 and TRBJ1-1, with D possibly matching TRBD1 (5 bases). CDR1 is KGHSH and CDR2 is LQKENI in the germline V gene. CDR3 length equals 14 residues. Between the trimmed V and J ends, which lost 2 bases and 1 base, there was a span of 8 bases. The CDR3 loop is CASSPRQTNTEAFF. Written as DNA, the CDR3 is TGTGCCAGCTCACCAAGACAGACGAACACTGAAGCTTTCTTT.